This T cell receptor (beta chain) is drawn from a study of CD8 T cells in ankylosing spondylitis. Quantitative barcoded 5'-RACE was used to prepare TCR beta libraries. TCRdb passed the 5' RACE reads through MiXCR, listing each CDR3 protein once. This sample has 300,000 to 350,000 distinct CDR3 sequences; around 21% occur once, and the top ten carry 3% to 4%. A note on this clonotype: Its antigen is undetermined.

This CDR3 spans 13 amino acids. With 6 bases clipped from V and 2 bases from J, the junction kept 4 bases outside the gene matches. Looked up from germline, CDR1 is GTSNPN and CDR2 is SVGIG (reference sequence). The study, taken as a whole, reports: Matched synovial fluid from ankylosing spondylitis patients was reported to be enriched for disease-linked clones. Fewer than ten highly homologous variants made up a TCR beta motif, and this motif appeared characteristic of ankylosing spondylitis blood.

The sequenced sample consisted of blood, either unsorted or a sorted T cell fraction (not recorded which). The sequence was collected from a female donor with ankylosing spondylitis or in good health (not recorded which). The chain is built from TRBV30 and TRBJ2-1, with 7 nucleotides matching TRBD2. For the CDR3, the DNA is TGTGCCTGTAAGGGACTACCCTACAATGAGCAGTTCTTC. Its protein is CACKGLPYNEQFF.